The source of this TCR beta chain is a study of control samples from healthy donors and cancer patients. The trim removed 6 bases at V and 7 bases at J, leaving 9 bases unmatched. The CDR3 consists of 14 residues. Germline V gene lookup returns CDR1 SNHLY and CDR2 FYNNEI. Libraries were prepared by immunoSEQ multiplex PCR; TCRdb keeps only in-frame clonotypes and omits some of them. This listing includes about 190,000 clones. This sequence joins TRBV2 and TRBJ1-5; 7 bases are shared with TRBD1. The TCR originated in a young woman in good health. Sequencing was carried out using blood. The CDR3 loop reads CASSDRVSGQPQHF. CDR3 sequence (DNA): TGTGCCAGCAGCGACAGGGTATCAGGACAGCCCCAGCATTTT.